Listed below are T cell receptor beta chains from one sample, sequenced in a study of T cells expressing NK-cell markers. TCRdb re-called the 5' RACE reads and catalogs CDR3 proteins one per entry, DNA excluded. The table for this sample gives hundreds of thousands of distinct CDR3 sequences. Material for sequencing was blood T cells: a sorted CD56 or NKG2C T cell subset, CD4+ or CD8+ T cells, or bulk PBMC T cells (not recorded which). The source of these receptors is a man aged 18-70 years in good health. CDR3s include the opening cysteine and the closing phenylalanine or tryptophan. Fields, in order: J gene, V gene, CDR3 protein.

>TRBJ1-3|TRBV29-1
CSVRPNSGNTIYF
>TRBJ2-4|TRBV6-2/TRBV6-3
CASTNLNLASGENIQYF
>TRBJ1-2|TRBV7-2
CASSLRDKFNYGYTF
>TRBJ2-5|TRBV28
CASSLASSGQRGTQYF
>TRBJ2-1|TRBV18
CASSPPISGVNEQFF
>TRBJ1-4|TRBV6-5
CASSNRGRDEKLFF
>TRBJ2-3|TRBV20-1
CSASRAGGHKTQYF
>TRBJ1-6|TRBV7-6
CASSPTGTGGLHF
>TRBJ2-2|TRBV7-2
CASSSRVSTGELFF
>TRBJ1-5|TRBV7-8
CASSLGQGAIGNQPQHF
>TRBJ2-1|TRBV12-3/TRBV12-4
CASSLAKSWDRVWSRSYNEQFF
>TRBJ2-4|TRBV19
CASSVTGGTNIQYF
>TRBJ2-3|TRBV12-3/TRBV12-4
CASSLESGLAGSDTQYF
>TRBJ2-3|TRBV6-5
CASSNQGHGTDTQYF
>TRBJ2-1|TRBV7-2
CVSSSRTSGGRSEQFF
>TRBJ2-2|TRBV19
CASSISGQSNTGELFF
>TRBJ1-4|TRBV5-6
CASSLRQTTNEKLFF
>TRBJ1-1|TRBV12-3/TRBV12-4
CASTQGGTEAFF
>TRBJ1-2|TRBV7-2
CASSPTTYNYGYTF
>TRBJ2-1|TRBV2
CASSPRGGRVNEQFF
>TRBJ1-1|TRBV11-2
CASSSRTGGTEAFF
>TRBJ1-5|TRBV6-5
CASSLRDSHQPQHF
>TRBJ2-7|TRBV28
CASSLRSWYAPTYEQYF